The rows below give T cell receptor beta chains drawn from one sample of a study of molecular identifiers for immune sequencing clone quantification. TCRdb processed the PCR reads anew with MiXCR; each CDR3 protein has one entry. Of some 65,000 distinct CDR3 sequences in the sample, about 18% were seen once. The sample was naive CD8+ T cells from blood, with Jurkat cell RNA spiked in. Receptors were obtained from a human donor in good health. Some libraries in this study had Jurkat cell RNA spiked in. Both conserved end residues are part of each CDR3.

TRBV30	TRBJ2-2	CAWSVGATNTGELFF
TRBV20-1	TRBJ2-1	CSARSYSGTPGYEQFF
TRBV10-3	TRBJ2-2	CAISGQGKTGELFF
TRBV2	TRBJ1-2	CASSRTLQGAERYGYTF
TRBV5-6	TRBJ1-1	CASSLYLPGEAFF
TRBV4-1	TRBJ2-3	CASSAEPGLARTDTQYF
TRBV28	TRBJ1-5	CATWGGGSNQPQHF
TRBV5-1	TRBJ2-5	CASSPRVLAEVKTQYF
TRBV7-9	TRBJ1-5	CASSPPHPHPGPQHF
TRBV11-2	TRBJ2-7	CASSSSGRTSDGEQYF
TRBV7-2	TRBJ2-5	CASSLEVLAGVAETQYF
TRBV7-7	TRBJ1-1	CASSLKVNTEAFF
TRBV2	TRBJ2-3	CASSEETMRESTDTQYF
TRBV7-3	TRBJ2-1	CASSFGLGNEQFF
TRBV20-1	TRBJ2-1	CSARDPTSGRVDEQFF
TRBV7-2	TRBJ2-2	CASSLALINTGELFF
TRBV30	TRBJ2-7	CAWATGDLYEQYF
TRBV20-1	TRBJ2-7	CSARGPTTYEQYF
TRBV24-1	TRBJ1-1	CATSAPEKGVTEAFF
TRBV4-1	TRBJ2-1	CASSQVDLAGGDNEQFF
TRBV7-9	TRBJ2-4	CASSLGGGPGAKNIQYF
TRBV12-3/TRBV12-4	TRBJ1-6	CASRPRGGAPLHF